This TCR beta chain was documented in a study of T cells expressing NK-cell markers. Looking at the study overall: Serological testing identified seven of the eight sequenced donors as HCMV-seropositive and one as seronegative.

TCRdb reprocessed the 5' RACE reads and keeps a single row for each CDR3 protein, giving no DNA. The sample includes 250,000 to 300,000 distinct CDR3 sequences. About this clonotype itself: Antigen: not known.

General study results and limits: The study found dominant NKG2C+ clonotypes at 1.0-7.0% of CD8+ T cells in six donors.

The sequenced sample consisted of blood T cells: a sorted CD56 or NKG2C T cell subset, CD4+ or CD8+ T cells, or bulk PBMC T cells (not recorded which). This TCR was recovered from a young man in good health.

CDR3 sequence: CASSTRDSRMYEQYF. The rearrangement uses TRBV6-2 or TRBV6-3 and TRBJ2-7; as DNA is missing, the TRBD1 call by TCRdb cannot be tested. Germline V gene lookup returns CDR1 MNHEY and CDR2 SVGEGT. The CDR3 has 15 residues.